This record concerns one T cell receptor beta chain sequence. V shed 3 bases and J shed 0 bases, with 14 bases lying between them. From germline, CDR1 is KGHDR and CDR2 SFDVKD. The CDR3 is 17 residues long. This entry comes from a study of control samples from healthy donors and cancer patients. Some clones are missing from TCRdb's copy, which holds only in-frame ones; the method was immunoSEQ multiplex PCR. Seen here are 100,000 to 150,000 clones, approximately 88% observed once, and the top ten hold under 40%. This chain connects TRBV24-1 to TRBJ1-5; D call uncertain. This TCR came from a middle-aged man in good health. The sample consisted of blood. The CDR3 coding sequence is TGTGCCACCAGTGATCCCCGGACGGGATATAGCAATCAGCCCCAGCATTTT. Encoded protein: CATSDPRTGYSNQPQHF.